This TCR beta chain was recorded in a study of a mutant IDH1 vaccine in newly diagnosed glioma. Whole-study context: Former treatment meant radiotherapy, temozolomide, or both; the majority had gotten both. Study-wide points: Changes in the top peripheral T cell clonotypes seemingly had no bearing on pseudoprogression. Of all patients, about 93% showed vaccine-induced immune responses.

Method: immunoSEQ multiplex PCR; TCRdb's copy keeps in-frame clones and lacks some. Of under 70,000 clones in the sample, around 80% were seen once. The length of the CDR3 is 14 residues. V lost 4 bases and J lost 1; bases outside the gene matches: 3. Germline V gives CDR1 SGHRS, CDR2 YFSETQ. Details on this clone: Its antigen is undetermined.

Time point denoted: week 5, during vaccination. Alongside topical imiquimod, each dose of vaccine comprised 300 ug of mutant IDH1 20-mer peptide. New WHO grade 3 or 4 IDH1-mutant, ATRX-lost astrocytomas were present in all donors. The receptor comes from a woman aged 50 to 60 with glioma. Material: PBMCs, obtained from a glioma patient whose treatment included an IDH1 peptide vaccine. The chain recombines TRBV5-1 with TRBJ2-3; 7 positions agree with TRBD1. CDR3 region: CASSRDSRTDTQYF. In nucleotides, the CDR3 is TGCGCCAGCAGCAGGGACAGCCGCACAGATACGCAGTATTTT.